These 2 T cell receptor beta chains came from one sample sequenced in a study of blood T cell repertoires in COVID-19 (dated by TCRdb to 2018 to 2020). The library was obtained by the immunoSEQ multiplex PCR assay. TCRdb stores this immuneACCESS table with in-frame sequences only. Part of the clones is absent; in the studies checked, under half of the shortfall reflects unresolved V genes, and no reason is known for the rest. This sample gives 200,000 to 250,000 clones in total; about 86% of them show up just once. Clones ranked in the top ten supply about 10% of the sample. The specimen was peripheral blood. The source of these receptors is a man older than 75 with acute or convalescent COVID-19.

The chain carries TRBV2 and TRBJ2-5, with TRBD2 identical over 8 bases. CDR3 length equals 14 residues. Germline assignment: CDR1 SNHLY and CDR2 FYNNEI. V was pared by 6 bases and J by 5 bases, with 8 bases of the junction left unmatched. The CDR3 loop reads CASRAGVAGETQYF. The CDR3 nucleotides are TGTGCCAGCAGGGCAGGGGTAGCGGGGGAGACCCAGTACTTC.

This clone was seen just once. The chain employs TRBV7-9 and TRBJ2-2, with D possibly matching TRBD1 (6 bases). V was clipped by 5 bases and J by 4 bases, with 11 bases between them. This CDR3 region has 14 residues. Germline V gene lookup returns CDR1 SEHNR and CDR2 FQNEAQ (reference sequence). Here the CDR3 DNA reads TGTGCCAGCAGCCCACAGGGTTCCACCGGGGAGCTGTTTTTT. Translated, it gives CASSPQGSTGELFF.